Shown below are 8 T cell receptor beta chains from a single sample sequenced in a study of Graves' ophthalmopathy and Graves' hyperthyroidism. Amplification of the TCR beta CDR3 regions used RNA transcripts (as template). HTBI primers were employed in first-round RT-PCR, then a second-round multiplex PCR followed. TCRdb reanalysed the multiplex PCR reads using MiXCR and keeps one entry per CDR3 protein. The data show 500,000 to 800,000 distinct CDR3 sequences, approximately 39% seen once. The sequenced material came from peripheral blood. These receptors all come from an adult man with Graves' ophthalmopathy.

J is TRBJ1-2 and V is TRBV20-1; D may be TRBD1 (6 bases). Germline-derived CDR1 and CDR2 are DFQATT and SNEGSKA (reference sequence). The V end lost 4 bases, the J end lost 7 bases, and 16 bases lay between the germline ends. The CDR3 has 13 amino acids. The CDR3 loop is CSATQGRRGGYTF. CDR3 nucleotides: TGCAGTGCTACTCAGGGGCGGAGGGGTGGCTACACCTTC.

The rearrangement joins TRBV20-1 to TRBJ2-7; 13 nucleotides line up with TRBD2. The germline CDR1 and CDR2 sequences are DFQATT and SNEGSKA (reference sequence). V was pared by 3 bases and J by 3 bases, with 5 bases of the junction left unmatched. The CDR3 runs 15 residues. The CDR3 nucleotides read TGCAGTGCTAGGGGGACTAGCGGGATTTTCTACGAGCAGTACTTC. It translates to CSARGTSGIFYEQYF.

The rearrangement links TRBV29-1 to TRBJ1-5; weak D call: TRBD1 (5 bases). CDR3 length: 12 residues. Trimming cost V 3 bases and J 11 bases, with 14 bases left between them. Germline CDR1 reads SQVTM; CDR2 reads ANQGSEA. The CDR3 region is CSVDRGEETQHF. CDR3 DNA: TGCAGCGTTGATCGGGGGGAAGAGACCCAGCATTTT.

Worth noting for this clonotype: Being one base from a much bigger clone, this may be a read error. V is TRBV2 and J is TRBJ1-2; D might be TRBD1 (5 bases). The germline V and J ends were trimmed by 5 bases and 7 bases, with 14 bases remaining between them. The length of the CDR3 is 13 residues. CDR1 is SNHLY, CDR2 FYNNEI, per germline. For the CDR3, the DNA is TGTGCCAGCAGTTACGGGGGAATCGGTGGCTACACCTTC. It translates to CASSYGGIGGYTF.

Concerning this clonotype itself: No conserved phenylalanine or tryptophan is present at the end of the CDR3, so a read error is the likely explanation. The CDR3 DNA sequence: TGTGCCAGCAGCATTTCGACAGGGACTGAAGCTTTCCTT. The encoded protein is CASSISTGTEAFL. This sequence joins TRBV2 and TRBJ1-1, with 7 bases lining up with TRBD1. With 6 bases clipped from V and 5 bases from J, the junction kept 6 bases outside the gene matches. Germline CDR1 SNHLY, CDR2 FYNNEI. This CDR3 has 13 residues.

This clonotype showed up many times. This chain connects TRBV14 to TRBJ1-2; TRBD1 is a possible D gene (5 bases). Germline CDR1 SGHDN, CDR2 FVKESK. The CDR3 has 15 residues. V was shortened by 4 bases and J by 5 bases, with 17 bases between the two germline ends. CDR3 bases: TGTGCCAGCAGCCTAACAAGGGACGGGGCTTATGGCTACACCTTC. Translating it yields CASSLTRDGAYGYTF.

With regard to this clonotype: Because the CDR3 is missing its conserved closing phenylalanine or tryptophan, this is likely a read error. The chain employs TRBV7-3 and TRBJ2-2; D may be TRBD1 or TRBD2 (5 bases each). The CDR3 is 16 residues long. V dropped 5 bases and J dropped 1 base, with 14 bases sitting between them. Germline V CDR1 and CDR2: SGHTA, FQGTGA. Here the CDR3 reads CASSPSGTENTGELFS. As DNA, the CDR3 is TGTGCCAGCAGCCCATCCGGGACGGAGAACACCGGGGAGCTGTTTTCT.

The chain employs TRBV2 and TRBJ2-7; D not resolved. The CDR3 is 11 amino acids. CDR1 is SNHLY and CDR2 is FYNNEI in the germline V gene. Trimming shortened V by 4 bases and J by 8 bases, and 9 bases separated the two germline ends. CDR3 coding DNA: TGTGCCAGCAGTGGGCGCGGCCAGCAGTACTTC. It yields the protein CASSGRGQQYF.